This T cell receptor beta chain is drawn from a study of blood T cells in healthy people across ages (dated by TCRdb to the mid-2010s). With regard to the full study: In model experiments, template switching captured roughly one uniquely barcoded TCR beta cDNA molecule for every two T cells. Four age groups were formed from the donors: young (average approximately 16 years), middle-aged (around 41), aged (around 62) and long-lived (approximately 78). To avoid experimental bias, donors of different ages were randomly spread across the sequencing lanes. The study measured age-related changes in TCR beta repertoire diversity using deep sequencing normalized with unique cDNA molecular identifiers. For two donors (one aged 18 to 29 and one aged 80 or older), the study analyzed two additional independent replicas of 1 million unique cDNA reads from the same blood draw. Broader findings and caveats from the paper: Observed TCR beta diversity correlated strongly with the percentage of naive T cells measured by flow cytometry. Donor CMV infection status was unknown, potentially confounding age-related changes in expanded clonotypes. Since profiling was done on bulk unsorted PBMCs, naive and antigen-experienced compartments could not be conclusively compared. Estimates of total diversity based on one million sequenced T cells were regarded as lower bounds and as underestimates. As age increased, observed TCR beta diversity per million T cells dropped in a roughly linear way, and a significant reduction was already evident by age 40. Compared with the aged group, the long-lived group had more naive CD4+ T cells, fewer expanded clones and increased TCR diversity, suggesting age selection.

The 39 donors, aged about 6 to 100 years, were systemically healthy Caucasian individuals from Russia. Each donor gave about 11 milliliters of peripheral blood, drawn into EDTA-treated Vacutainer tubes. Ficoll-Paque density-gradient centrifugation was used to isolate PBMCs, with at least 6 million obtained per sample. Total RNA was extracted from PBMCs with Trizol reagent, with at least 6 micrograms obtained per sample. For every donor, an aliquot of PBMCs went through flow cytometry to measure the percentages of naive CD45RAhigh/CD27high T cells. The protocol used for the library was 5' RACE. Sequenced on an Illumina HiSeq 2500. A second PCR of roughly 6 to 12 cycles was run with a J-beta primer mix and a sample-barcoded 5' primer. Each TCR beta cDNA molecule received a unique molecular identifier from a template-switch 5' adaptor carrying 12 random nucleotides. Each sample yielded at least 2.5 million CDR3-containing paired-end reads. The Mint cDNA synthesis kit, primed by a TRBC-specific oligonucleotide, was used to synthesize first-strand cDNA from all RNA. Following uracil-DNA glycosylase treatment, all cDNA underwent a first 18-cycle PCR with the universal primers M1SS and BC2_uni_R. As for the original processing: For normalization, 1 million high-quality reads were randomly selected from each sample, with every read carrying a distinct molecular identifier. Reads with shared molecular identifiers were discarded instead of being binned into consensus sequences. CDR3 identification, clonotype clustering and error correction used MiTCR with a Q25 quality threshold and the strictest error-elimination algorithm. A nonparametric unseen species model with Euler transformation was used to estimate a lower bound on total TCR beta diversity. In-frame beta chains were kept once TCRdb had trimmed the public reads at Q25 with fastp and called clones with MiXCR. Rows with one shared CDR3 protein collapse into an entry with the most common genes and DNA. These V and J calls originate from TCRdb's pipeline instead of the authors' own analysis. The sample profile shows approximately 850,000 distinct CDR3 sequences; about 62% of them were found once. The biggest ten clones account for 22% of the sample.

V is trimmed back by 9 bases and J by 0 bases, and the junction contains 11 bases that no gene match accounts for. CDR3 length: 16 amino acids, cysteine to phenylalanine. The CDR3 DNA has 48 bases and is translated from base 1. CDR1 MDHEN and CDR2 SYDVKM were looked up in the germline V gene. Notes on this clonotype: Its antigen target is currently unknown. It has no much larger one-base neighbor in the sample; base qualities were not kept.

Material for sequencing was blood. This clonotype was obtained from a man in his thirties or forties in good health. The sequence is built from TRBV28 and TRBJ2-4, with 7 central nucleotides matching TRBD2. The CDR3 amino acid sequence is: CASSPRDYLAKNIQYF. The DNA reads as follows: TGTGCCAGTTCCCCCCGGGACTATCTAGCCAAAAACATTCAGTACTTC.